This entry is about one TCR beta chain. V lost 3 bases and J 11 bases, leaving 19 bases between the germline ends. The length of the CDR3 is 14 residues. CDR1 MGHRA and CDR2 YSYEKL come from the germline V gene. The naive CD8 fraction comprised CD45RO-negative cells positively selected for CCR7 and excluded terminally differentiated effector memory CD45RA+ cells. The assay was immunoSEQ multiplex PCR, and TCRdb's table has in-frame clones only and misses some. The repertoire holds hundreds of thousands of clones, with 90% to 97% as singletons. The sample comes from a study of shared clonotypes between healthy human individuals.

The receptor's source is a woman aged 25 to 39 in good health. The chain has TRBV4-1 and TRBJ2-5, with D tentatively TRBD1 (6 bases). Sample: naive CD8+ T cells sorted from blood. CDR3 residues: CASSQNSWDKRQYF. CDR3 DNA: TGCGCCAGCAGCCAGAATTCTTGGGACAAAAGGCAGTACTTC.